This paragraph reports one T cell receptor beta chain. Its antigen is currently unknown. The authors made TCR cDNA by 5'RACE template switching, adding a universal primer site and UMIs. TCRdb processed the 5' RACE reads anew with MiXCR; each CDR3 protein has one entry. The table records a few hundred thousand distinct CDR3 sequences, 19% of them present only once. CDR1 and CDR2 (germline): LGHDT, YNNKEL (reference sequence). The CDR3 covers 13 residues. The V gene lost 3 bases and the J gene lost 1 base, with 6 bases spanning the gap. These data belong to a study of T cells after yellow fever vaccination. Study background: The fractions with low cell numbers were processed using SMART-Seq v4 Ultra Low Input. Study outcomes and limitations: The booster saw the reappearance of most primary-vaccination clones (more than 95% CD4, around 90% CD8).

The chain couples TRBV3-1 to TRBJ2-5; D remains ambiguous. Here the sequenced sample was PBMCs, taken 15 days after the yellow fever booster vaccination. This TCR came from a man aged 30 to 45 who received the YFV17D yellow fever vaccine. CDR3 loop: CASSHHGQETQYF. CDR3 nucleotides: TGTGCCAGCAGCCATCACGGCCAAGAGACCCAGTACTTC.